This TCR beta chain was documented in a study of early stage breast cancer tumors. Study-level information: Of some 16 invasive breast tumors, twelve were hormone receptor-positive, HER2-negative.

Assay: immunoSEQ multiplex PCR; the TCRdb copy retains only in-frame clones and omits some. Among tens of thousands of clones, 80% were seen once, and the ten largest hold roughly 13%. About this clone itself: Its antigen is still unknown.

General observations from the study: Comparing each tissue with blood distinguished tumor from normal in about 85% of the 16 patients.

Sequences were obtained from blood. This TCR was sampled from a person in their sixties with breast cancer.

The CDR3 DNA sequence: TGTGCCTGGAGTGTACGGGGGGGGGATCAGCCCCAGCATTTT. It specifies CAWSVRGGDQPQHF. The rearrangement uses TRBV30 and TRBJ1-5; a weak D match, TRBD1 (5 bases). Germline V gene sequence: CDR1 GTSNPN, CDR2 SVGIG (reference sequence). CDR3 length: 14 residues. The ends were cut back, 0 bases at V and 5 bases at J, with 11 bases in the middle.